The subject of this entry is one T cell receptor (beta chain). The PCR used 60 Vbeta and 13 Jbeta primers. Method: immunoSEQ multiplex PCR; TCRdb's copy keeps in-frame clones and lacks some. The data show around 130,000 clones, 80% seen once. These data are taken from a study of cytomegalovirus exposure and HLA in healthy donors. The CDR3 consists of 16 residues. Germline V gene data show CDR1 as MGHRA and CDR2 as YSYEKL. The V end lost 1 base, the J end lost 7 bases, and 19 bases lay between the germline ends. The sample taken for sequencing was PBMCs. This chain links TRBV4-1 with TRBJ1-2; possible D gene TRBD1, 6 bases. This TCR derives from a woman aged 40 to 49 in good health and CMV-seronegative. The CDR3 spells CASSQAWARGPSGYTF. The CDR3 bases are TGCGCCAGCAGCCAAGCATGGGCCAGGGGCCCAAGTGGCTACACCTTC.